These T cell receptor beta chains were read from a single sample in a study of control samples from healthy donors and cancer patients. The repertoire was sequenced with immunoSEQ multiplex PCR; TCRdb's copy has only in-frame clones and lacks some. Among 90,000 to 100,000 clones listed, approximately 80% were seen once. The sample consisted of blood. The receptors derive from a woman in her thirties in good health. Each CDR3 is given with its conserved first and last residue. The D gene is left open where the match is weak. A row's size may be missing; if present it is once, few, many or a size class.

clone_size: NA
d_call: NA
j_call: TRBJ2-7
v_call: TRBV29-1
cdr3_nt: TGCAGCGTTGTTACGGGGGTTAAACCCTACGAGCAGTACTTC
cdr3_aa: CSVVTGVKPYEQYF

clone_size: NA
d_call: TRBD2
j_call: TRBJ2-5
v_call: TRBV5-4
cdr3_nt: TGTGCCAGCAGCCGGGAGGTGGCAGCTCAAGAGACCCAGTACTTC
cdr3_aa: CASSREVAAQETQYF

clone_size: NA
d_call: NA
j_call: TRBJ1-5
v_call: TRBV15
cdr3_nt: TGTGCCACCAGCAGGGGGGTAGGGAATCAGCCCCAGCATTTT
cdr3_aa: CATSRGVGNQPQHF

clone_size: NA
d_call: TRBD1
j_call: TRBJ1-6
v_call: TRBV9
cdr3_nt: TGTGCCAGCAGCGTAGGCCCAGGGGGTGATTCACCCCTCCACTTT
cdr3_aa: CASSVGPGGDSPLHF

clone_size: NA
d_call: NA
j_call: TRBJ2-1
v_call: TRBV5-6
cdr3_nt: TGTGCCAGCAGCTTGGGGAACAGGGTCCATGAGCAGTTCTTC
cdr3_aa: CASSLGNRVHEQFF

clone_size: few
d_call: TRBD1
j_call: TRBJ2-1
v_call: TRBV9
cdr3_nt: TGTGCCAGCAGCACCTTCCAGGGGGCCGGGAATGAGCAGTTCTTC
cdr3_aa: CASSTFQGAGNEQFF

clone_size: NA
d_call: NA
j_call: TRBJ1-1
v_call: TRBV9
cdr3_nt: TGTGCCAGCAGCGTTGGAGGCACTGAAGCTTTCTTT
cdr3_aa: CASSVGGTEAFF

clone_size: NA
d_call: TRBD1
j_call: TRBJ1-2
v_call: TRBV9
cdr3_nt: TGTGCCAGCAGCGCTAGGGAGGGGGCGAACTATGGCTACACCTTC
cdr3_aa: CASSAREGANYGYTF

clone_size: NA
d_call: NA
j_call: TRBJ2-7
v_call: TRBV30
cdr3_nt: TGTGCCTGGAGCCCGCAGCCGACCTACGAGCAGTACTTC
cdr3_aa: CAWSPQPTYEQYF

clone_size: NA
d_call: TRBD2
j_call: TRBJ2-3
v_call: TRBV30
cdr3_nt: TGTGCCTGGAGTTTAGCGGGGGGACGAAGCACAGATACGCAGTATTTT
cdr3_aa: CAWSLAGGRSTDTQYF

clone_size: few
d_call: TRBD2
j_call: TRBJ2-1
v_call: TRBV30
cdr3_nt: TGTGCCGCAGTGACTAGCGGGGGTTATGAGCAGTTCTTC
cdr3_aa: CAAVTSGGYEQFF

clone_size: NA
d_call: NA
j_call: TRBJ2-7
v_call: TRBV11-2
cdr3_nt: TGTGCCAGCAGCCTCACCGCGGGACTCTCCTACGAGCAGTACTTC
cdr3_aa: CASSLTAGLSYEQYF

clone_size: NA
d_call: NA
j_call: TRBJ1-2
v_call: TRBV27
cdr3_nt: TGTGCCAGCAGTTTGGGTTACAGGCAGGACGGCTACACCTTC
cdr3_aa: CASSLGYRQDGYTF

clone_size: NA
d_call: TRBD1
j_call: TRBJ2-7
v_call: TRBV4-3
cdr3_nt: TGCGCCAGCAGCCATGATAGGGGGACAGGCGAGCAGTACTTC
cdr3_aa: CASSHDRGTGEQYF

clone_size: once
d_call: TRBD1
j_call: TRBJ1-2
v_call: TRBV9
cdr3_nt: TGTGCCAGCAGCGTAGTTCAGGGGGGAGGCTATGGCTACACCTTC
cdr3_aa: CASSVVQGGGYGYTF

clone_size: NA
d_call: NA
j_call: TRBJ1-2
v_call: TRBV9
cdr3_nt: TGTGCCAGCAGCCTAGAGGAGGGTATAGGTGGCTACACCTTC
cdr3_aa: CASSLEEGIGGYTF

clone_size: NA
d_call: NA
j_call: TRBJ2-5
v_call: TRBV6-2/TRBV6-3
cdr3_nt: TGTGCCAGCAGTTACTCGGGTAGGGCGTACTTC
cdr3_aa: CASSYSGRAYF

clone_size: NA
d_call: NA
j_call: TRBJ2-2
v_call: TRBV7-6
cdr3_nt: TGTGCCAGCAGCCCCAGCCCACAGGGGAGGACCGGGGAGCTGTTTTTT
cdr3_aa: CASSPSPQGRTGELFF

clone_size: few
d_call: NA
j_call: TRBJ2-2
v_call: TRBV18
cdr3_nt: TGTGCCAGCTCACCACCGCTGAGACACACCGGGGAGCTGTTTTTT
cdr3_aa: CASSPPLRHTGELFF

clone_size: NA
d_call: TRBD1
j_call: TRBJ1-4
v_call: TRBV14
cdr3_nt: TGTGCCAGCCTCCCCAGGGGGCGTGAAAAACTGTTTTTT
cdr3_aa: CASLPRGREKLFF

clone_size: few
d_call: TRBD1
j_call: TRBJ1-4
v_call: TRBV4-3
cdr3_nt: TGCGCCAGCAGCCAAGATATAGGACAGGGAACGGAGAAACTGTTTTTT
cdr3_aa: CASSQDIGQGTEKLFF

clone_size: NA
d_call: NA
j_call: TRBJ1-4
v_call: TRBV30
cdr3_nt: TGTGCCTGGAGTAGTACCGCGGCAACTAATGAAAAACTGTTTTTT
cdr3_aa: CAWSSTAATNEKLFF

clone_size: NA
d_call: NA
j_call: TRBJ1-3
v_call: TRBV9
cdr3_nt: TGTGCCAGCAGCGGAGGACGCCTTCATATCTCTGGAAACACCATATATTTT
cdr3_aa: CASSGGRLHISGNTIYF

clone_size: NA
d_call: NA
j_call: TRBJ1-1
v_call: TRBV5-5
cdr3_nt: TGTGCCAGCAGCCTGCAGTTGAACACTGAAGCTTTCTTT
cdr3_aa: CASSLQLNTEAFF

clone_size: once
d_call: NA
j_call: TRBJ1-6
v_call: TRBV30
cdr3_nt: TGTGCCTGGAGACCGAGGGGATGGGAATCACCCCTCCACTTT
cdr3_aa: CAWRPRGWESPLHF

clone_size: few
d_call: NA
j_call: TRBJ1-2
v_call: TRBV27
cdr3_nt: TGTGCCAGCAGTTCCACGGCCGACTATGGCTACACCTTC
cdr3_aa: CASSSTADYGYTF

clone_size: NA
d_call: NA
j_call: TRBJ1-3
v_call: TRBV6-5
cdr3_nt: TGTGCCAGCAGTTTGGTCGGAAACACCATATATTTT
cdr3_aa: CASSLVGNTIYF

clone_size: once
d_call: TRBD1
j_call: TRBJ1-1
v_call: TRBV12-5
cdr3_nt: TGTGCTAGTGGTTTGGTACTCGGGACAGGGGCGCCTCTGAACACTGAAGCTTTCTTT
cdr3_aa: CASGLVLGTGAPLNTEAFF

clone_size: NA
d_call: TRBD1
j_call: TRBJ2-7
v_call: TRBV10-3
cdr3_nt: TGTGCCATCAGGGAGACAGGGCAGTACGAGCAGTACTTC
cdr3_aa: CAIRETGQYEQYF

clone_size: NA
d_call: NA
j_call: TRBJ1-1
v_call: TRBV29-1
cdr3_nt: TGCAGCGTTGCCCGGGGGCGTCGAACTGAAGCTTTCTTT
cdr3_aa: CSVARGRRTEAFF

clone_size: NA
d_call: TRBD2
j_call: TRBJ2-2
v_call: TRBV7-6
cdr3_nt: TGTGCCAGCAGCTTACCAATAGCGGGGGAGAACACCGGGGAGCTGTTTTTT
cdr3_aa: CASSLPIAGENTGELFF

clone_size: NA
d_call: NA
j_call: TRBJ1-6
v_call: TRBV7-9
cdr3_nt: TGTGCCAGCAGCCCTTGGGGGGAAAATTCACCCCTCCACTTT
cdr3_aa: CASSPWGENSPLHF

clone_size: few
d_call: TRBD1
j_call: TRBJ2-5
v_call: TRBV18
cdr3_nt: TGTGCCAGCTCACGAGGACAGGTTGGGGAGACCCAGTACTTC
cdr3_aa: CASSRGQVGETQYF

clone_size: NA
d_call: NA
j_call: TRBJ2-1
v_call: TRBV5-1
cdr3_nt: TGCGCCAGCAGCTGGCAGGGGCCCTCCTACAATGAGCAGTTCTTC
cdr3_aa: CASSWQGPSYNEQFF

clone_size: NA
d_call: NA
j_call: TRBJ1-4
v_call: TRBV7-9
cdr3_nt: TGTGCCAGCAGCTTAGGAGGGGGGACCGGTAATGAAAAACTGTTTTTT
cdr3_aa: CASSLGGGTGNEKLFF

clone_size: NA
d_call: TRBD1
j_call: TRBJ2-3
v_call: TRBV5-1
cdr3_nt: TGCGCCAGCAGCGCCGGACAGGGGGGACAAGATACGCAGTATTTT
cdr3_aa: CASSAGQGGQDTQYF